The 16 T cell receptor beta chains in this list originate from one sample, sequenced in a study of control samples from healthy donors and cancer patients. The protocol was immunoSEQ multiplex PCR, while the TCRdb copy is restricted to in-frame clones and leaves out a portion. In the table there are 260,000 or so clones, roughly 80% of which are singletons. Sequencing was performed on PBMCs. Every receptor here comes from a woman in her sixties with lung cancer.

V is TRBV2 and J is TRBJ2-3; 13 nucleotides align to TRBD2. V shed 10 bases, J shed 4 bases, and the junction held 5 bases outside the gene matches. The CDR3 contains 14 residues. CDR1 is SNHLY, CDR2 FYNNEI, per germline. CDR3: CATGLAGVSDTQYF. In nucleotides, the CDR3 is TGTGCCACAGGACTAGCGGGAGTCTCAGATACGCAGTATTTT.

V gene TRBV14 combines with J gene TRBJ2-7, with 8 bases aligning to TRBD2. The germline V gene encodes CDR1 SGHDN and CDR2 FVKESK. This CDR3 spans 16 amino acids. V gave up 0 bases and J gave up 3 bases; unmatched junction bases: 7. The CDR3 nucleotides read TGTGCCAGCAGCCAAGATCGGCTAGCGGGCGTCTACGAGCAGTACTTC. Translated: CASSQDRLAGVYEQYF.

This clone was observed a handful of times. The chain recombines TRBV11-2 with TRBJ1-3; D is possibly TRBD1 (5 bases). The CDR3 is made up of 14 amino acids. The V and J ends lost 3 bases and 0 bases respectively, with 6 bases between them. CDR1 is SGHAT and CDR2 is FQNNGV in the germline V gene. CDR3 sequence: CASSFGTSGNTIYF. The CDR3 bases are TGTGCCAGCAGCTTTGGGACCTCTGGAAACACCATATATTTT.

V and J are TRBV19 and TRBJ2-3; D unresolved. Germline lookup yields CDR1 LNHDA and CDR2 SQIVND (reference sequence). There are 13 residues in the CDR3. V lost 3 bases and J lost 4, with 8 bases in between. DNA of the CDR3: TGTGCCAGTAGTATCCTGGGCTCAGATACGCAGTATTTT. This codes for CASSILGSDTQYF.

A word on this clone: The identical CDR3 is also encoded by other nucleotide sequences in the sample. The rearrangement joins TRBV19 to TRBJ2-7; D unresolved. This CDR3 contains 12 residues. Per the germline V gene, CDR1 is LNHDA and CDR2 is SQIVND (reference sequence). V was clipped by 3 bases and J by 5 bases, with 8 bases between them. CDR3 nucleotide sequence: TGTGCCAGTAGTATGTCAACTAACGAGCAGTACTTC. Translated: CASSMSTNEQYF.

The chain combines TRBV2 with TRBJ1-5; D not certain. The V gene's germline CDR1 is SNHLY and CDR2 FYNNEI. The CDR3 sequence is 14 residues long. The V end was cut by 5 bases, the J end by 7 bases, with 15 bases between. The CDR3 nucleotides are TGTGCCAGCAGTCCGGGGTCCCTGGGCCAGCCCCAGCATTTT. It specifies CASSPGSLGQPQHF.

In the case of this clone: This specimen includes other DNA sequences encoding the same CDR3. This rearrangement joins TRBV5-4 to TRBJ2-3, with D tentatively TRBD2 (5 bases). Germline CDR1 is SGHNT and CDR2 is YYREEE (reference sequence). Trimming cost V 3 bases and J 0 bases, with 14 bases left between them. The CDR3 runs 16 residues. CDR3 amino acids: CASSSGKTGSTDTQYF. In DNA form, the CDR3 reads TGTGCCAGCAGCTCGGGGAAGACCGGTAGCACAGATACGCAGTATTTT.

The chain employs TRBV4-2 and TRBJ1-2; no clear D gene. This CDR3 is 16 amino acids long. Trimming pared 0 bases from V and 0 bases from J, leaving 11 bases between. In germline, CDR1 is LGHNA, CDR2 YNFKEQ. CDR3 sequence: CASSQDLLATNYGYTF. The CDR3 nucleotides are TGTGCCAGCAGCCAAGATTTGCTGGCTACTAACTATGGCTACACCTTC.

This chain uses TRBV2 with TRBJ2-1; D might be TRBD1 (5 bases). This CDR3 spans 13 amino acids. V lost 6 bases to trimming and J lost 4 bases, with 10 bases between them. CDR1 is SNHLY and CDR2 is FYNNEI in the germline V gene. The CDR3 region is CASSYQGYNEQFF. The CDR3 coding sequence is TGTGCCAGCAGCTATCAGGGTTACAATGAGCAGTTCTTC.

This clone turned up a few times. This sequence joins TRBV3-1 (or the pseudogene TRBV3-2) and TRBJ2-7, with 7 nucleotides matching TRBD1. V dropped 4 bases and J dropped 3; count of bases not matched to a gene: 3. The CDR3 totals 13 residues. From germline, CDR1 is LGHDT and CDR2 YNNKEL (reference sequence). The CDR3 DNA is TGTGCCAGCAGCCCCCGGGACAGCTACGAGCAGTACTTC. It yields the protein CASSPRDSYEQYF.

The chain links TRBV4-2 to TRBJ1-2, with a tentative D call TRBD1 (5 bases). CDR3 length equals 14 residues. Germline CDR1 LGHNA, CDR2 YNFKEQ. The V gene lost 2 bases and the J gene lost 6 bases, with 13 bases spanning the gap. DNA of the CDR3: TGTGCCAGCAGCCAATTAGTCCAGGGCGATGGCTACACCTTC. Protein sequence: CASSQLVQGDGYTF.

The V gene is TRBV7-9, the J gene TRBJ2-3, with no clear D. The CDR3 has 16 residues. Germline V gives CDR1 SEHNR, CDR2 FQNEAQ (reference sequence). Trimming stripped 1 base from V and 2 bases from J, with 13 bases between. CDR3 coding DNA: TGTGCCAGCAGCTTAGGGGTCAGCCAGATCACAGATACGCAGTATTTT. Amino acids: CASSLGVSQITDTQYF.

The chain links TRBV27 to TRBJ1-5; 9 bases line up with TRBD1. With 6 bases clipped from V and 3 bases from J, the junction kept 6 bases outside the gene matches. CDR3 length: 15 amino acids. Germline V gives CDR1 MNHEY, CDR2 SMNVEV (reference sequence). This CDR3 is CASRTGQGNNQPQHF. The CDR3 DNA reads TGTGCCAGCAGAACTGGACAGGGGAACAATCAGCCCCAGCATTTT.

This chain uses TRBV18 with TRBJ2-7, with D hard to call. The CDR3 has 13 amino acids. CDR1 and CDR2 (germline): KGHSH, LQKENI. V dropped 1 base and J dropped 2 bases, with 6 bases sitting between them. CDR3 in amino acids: CASSPLFPYEQYF. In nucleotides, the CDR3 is TGTGCCAGCTCACCACTTTTCCCCTACGAGCAGTACTTC. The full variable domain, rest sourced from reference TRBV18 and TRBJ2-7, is NAGVMQNPRHLVRRRGQEARLRCSPMKGHSHVYWYRQLPEEGLKFMVYLQKENIIDESGMPKERFSAEFPKEGPSILRIQQVVRGDSAAYFCASSPLFPYEQYFGPGTRLTVT.

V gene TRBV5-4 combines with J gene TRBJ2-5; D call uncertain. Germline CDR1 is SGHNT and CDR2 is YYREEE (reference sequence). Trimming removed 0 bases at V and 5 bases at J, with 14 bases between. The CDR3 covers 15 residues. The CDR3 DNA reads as TGTGCCAGCAGCTTGGATCTCACGCCTGGGGAGACCCAGTACTTC. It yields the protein CASSLDLTPGETQYF.

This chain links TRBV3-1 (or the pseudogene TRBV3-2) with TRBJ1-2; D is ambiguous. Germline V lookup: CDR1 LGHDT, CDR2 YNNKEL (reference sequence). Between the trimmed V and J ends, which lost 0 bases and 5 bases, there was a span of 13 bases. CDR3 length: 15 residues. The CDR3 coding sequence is TGTGCCAGCAGCCAAGAAGGTGAGGGTAGTTATGGCTACACCTTC. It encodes CASSQEGEGSYGYTF.